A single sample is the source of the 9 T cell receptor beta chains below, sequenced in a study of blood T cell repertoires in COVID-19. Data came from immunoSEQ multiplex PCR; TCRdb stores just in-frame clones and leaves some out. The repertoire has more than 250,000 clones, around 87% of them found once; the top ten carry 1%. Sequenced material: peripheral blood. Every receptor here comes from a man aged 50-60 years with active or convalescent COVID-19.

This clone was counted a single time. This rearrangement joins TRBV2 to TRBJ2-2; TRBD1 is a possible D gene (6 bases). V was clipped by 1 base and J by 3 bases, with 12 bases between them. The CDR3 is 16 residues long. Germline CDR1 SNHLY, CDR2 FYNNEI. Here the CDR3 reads CASSEGTDLHTGELFF. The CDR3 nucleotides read TGTGCCAGCAGTGAAGGGACAGACCTTCACACCGGGGAGCTGTTTTTT.

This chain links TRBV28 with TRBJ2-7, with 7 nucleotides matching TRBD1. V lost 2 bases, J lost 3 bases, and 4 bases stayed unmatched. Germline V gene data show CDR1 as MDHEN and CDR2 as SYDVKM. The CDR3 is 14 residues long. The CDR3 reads CASSLIDRVYEQYF. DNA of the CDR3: TGTGCCAGCAGTTTAATAGACAGGGTCTACGAGCAGTACTTC.

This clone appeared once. CDR3 sequence (DNA): TGTGCCAGCAGTGATCGGAGACAGAGCTCCTACAATGAGCAGTTCTTC. It encodes CASSDRRQSSYNEQFF. The V call is TRBV2, the J call TRBJ2-1; possibly TRBD1 for D (5 bases). Trimming shortened V by 3 bases and J by 0 bases, and 12 bases separated the two germline ends. The CDR3 sequence is 16 residues long. Germline V gene data show CDR1 as SNHLY and CDR2 as FYNNEI.

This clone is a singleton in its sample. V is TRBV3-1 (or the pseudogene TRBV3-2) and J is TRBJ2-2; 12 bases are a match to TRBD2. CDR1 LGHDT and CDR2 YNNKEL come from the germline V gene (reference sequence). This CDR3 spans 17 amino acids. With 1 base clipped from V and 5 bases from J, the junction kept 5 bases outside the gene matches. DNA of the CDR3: TGTGCCAGCAGCCAAGTCCTAGCGGGGGGGTCAACCGGGGAGCTGTTTTTT. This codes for CASSQVLAGGSTGELFF.

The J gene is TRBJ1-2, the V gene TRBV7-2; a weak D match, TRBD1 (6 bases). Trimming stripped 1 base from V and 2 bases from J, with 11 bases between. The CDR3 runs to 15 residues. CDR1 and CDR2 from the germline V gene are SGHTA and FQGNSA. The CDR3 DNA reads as TGTGCCAGCAGCTTAGGAGGGGGAGGGAACTATGGCTACACCTTC. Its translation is CASSLGGGGNYGYTF. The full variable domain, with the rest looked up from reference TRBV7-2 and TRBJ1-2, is GAGVSQSPSNKVTEKGKDVELRCDPISGHTALYWYRQSLGQGLEFLIYFQGNSAPDKSGLPSDRFSAERTGGSVSTLTIQRTQQEDSAVYLCASSLGGGGNYGYTFGSGTRLTVV.

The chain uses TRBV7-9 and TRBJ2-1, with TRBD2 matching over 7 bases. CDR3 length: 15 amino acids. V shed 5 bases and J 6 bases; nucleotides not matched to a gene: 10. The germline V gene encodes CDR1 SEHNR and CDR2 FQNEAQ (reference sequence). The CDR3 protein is CASSAYGTTINEQFF. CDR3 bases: TGTGCCAGCAGCGCTTACGGGACTACCATCAATGAGCAGTTCTTC.

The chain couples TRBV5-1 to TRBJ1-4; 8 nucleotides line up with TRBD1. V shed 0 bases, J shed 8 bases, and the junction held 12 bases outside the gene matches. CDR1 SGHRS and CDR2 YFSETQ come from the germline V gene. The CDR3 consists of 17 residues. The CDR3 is CASSLGGLTGEAEKLFF. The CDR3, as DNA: TGCGCCAGCAGCTTGGGAGGGCTGACAGGGGAGGCCGAAAAACTGTTTTTT.

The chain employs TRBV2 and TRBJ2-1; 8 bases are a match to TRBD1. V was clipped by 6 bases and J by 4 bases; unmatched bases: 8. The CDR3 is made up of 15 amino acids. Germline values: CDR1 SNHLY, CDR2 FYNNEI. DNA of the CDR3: TGTGCCAGCAGACGCCAGGGGGCGGGTTACAATGAGCAGTTCTTC. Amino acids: CASRRQGAGYNEQFF.

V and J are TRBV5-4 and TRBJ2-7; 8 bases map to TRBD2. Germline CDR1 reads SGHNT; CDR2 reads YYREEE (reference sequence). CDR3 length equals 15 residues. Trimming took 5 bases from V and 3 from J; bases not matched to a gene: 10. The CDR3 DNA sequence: TGTGCCAGCAGTCCTCGTGGCGGGAGGATCTACGAGCAGTACTTC. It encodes CASSPRGGRIYEQYF.